This T cell receptor (beta chain) was obtained from a study of CD8 T cells in ankylosing spondylitis. The CDR3 is 14 amino acids. Trimming removed 3 bases at V and 2 bases at J, with 10 bases between. One entry per CDR3 protein, called by TCRdb with MiXCR from the 5' RACE reads. The table has some 800,000 distinct CDR3 sequences, roughly 10% seen once. This clonotype has more than one count but fewer than ten. The antigen is not known. Study outcomes and limitations: There was a TCR beta motif, made of several highly homologous variants, that appeared characteristic of ankylosing spondylitis blood. Existing reports had already noted some motif variants in reactive arthritis synovial fluid and blood.

The sequencing sample was made of blood, either unsorted or a sorted T cell fraction (not recorded which). This TCR came from a male donor with ankylosing spondylitis. This chain connects TRBV12-3 or TRBV12-4 to TRBJ2-5; D uncertain. The CDR3 DNA is TGTGCCAGCAGTTTCTTCGCCTGGCAAGAGACCCAGTACTTC. It encodes CASSFFAWQETQYF.